This T cell receptor beta chain was captured by sequencing in a study of OX40 agonist ivuxolimab in advanced cancers. Study-wide findings and caveats: On average, CD8+ T cells had more expanded clones than CD4+.

Per the germline V gene, CDR1 is SGHKS and CDR2 is YYEKEE (reference sequence). The CDR3 is made up of 13 amino acids. Deletions cut 0 bases from V and 15 bases from J, with 16 bases between. As regards this clone: Its antigen is not identified.

Repertoires were generated with immunoSEQ multiplex PCR, while TCRdb's copy carries only in-frame clones and drops some. The profile shows approximately 61,000 clones, about nine tenths of them singletons. The sequence was obtained from an adult with an advanced solid tumor such as melanoma, head and neck, liver or kidney cancer. Sequences were derived from CD4+ or CD8+ T cells sorted from blood, sampled in a trial of the OX40 agonist ivuxolimab. The rearrangement links TRBV5-5 to TRBJ2-1; TRBD1 might be the D (6 bases). CDR3: CASSLGQGFLWFF. The CDR3 DNA follows: TGTGCCAGCAGCTTGGGGCAGGGGTTTCTTTGGTTCTTC.